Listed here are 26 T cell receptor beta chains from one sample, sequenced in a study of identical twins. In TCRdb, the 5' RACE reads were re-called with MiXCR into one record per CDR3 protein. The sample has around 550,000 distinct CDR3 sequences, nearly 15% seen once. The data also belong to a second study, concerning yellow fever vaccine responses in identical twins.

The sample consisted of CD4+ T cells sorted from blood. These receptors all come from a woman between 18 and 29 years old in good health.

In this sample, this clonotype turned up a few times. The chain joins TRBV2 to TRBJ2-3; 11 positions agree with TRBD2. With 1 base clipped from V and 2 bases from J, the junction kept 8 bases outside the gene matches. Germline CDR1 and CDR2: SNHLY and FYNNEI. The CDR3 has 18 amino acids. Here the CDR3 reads CASSEGLAGRAYTDTQYF. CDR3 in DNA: TGTGCCAGCAGTGAAGGACTAGCGGGAAGAGCCTACACAGATACGCAGTATTTT.

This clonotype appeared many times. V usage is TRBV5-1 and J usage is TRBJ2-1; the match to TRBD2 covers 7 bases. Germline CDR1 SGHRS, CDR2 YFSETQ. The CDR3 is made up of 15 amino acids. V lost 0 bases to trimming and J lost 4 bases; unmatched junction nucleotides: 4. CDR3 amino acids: CASSLASGAYNEQFF. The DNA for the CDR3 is TGCGCCAGCAGCTTGGCTAGCGGAGCTTACAATGAGCAGTTCTTC.

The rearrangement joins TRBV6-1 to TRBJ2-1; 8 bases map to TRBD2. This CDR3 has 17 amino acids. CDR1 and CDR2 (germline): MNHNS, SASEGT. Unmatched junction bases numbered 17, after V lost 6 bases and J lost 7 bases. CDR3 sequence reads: CASRTGTRGLFRNEQFF. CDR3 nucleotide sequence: TGTGCCAGCAGGACCGGGACTAGAGGGTTGTTTAGGAATGAGCAGTTCTTC.

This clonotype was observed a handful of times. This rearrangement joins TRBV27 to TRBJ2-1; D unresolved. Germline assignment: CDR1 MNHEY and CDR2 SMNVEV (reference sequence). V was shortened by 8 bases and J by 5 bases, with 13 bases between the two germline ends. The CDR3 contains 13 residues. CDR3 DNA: TGTGCCAGCTCAACCGTAGTAAACAATGAGCAGTTCTTC. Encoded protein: CASSTVVNNEQFF.

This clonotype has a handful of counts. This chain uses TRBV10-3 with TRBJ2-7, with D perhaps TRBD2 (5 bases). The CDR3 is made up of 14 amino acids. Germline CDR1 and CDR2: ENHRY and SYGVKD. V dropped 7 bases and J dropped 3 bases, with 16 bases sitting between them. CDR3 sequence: CAINPGKRSYEQYF. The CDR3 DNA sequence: TGTGCCATCAATCCGGGAAAAAGGAGCTACGAGCAGTACTTC.

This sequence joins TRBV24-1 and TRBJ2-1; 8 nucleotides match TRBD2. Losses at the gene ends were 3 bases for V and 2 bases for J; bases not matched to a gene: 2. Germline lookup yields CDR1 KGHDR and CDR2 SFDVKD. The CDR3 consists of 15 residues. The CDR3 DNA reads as TGTGCCACCAGTGATCCGGGAGGGCCCTACAATGAGCAGTTCTTC. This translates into CATSDPGGPYNEQFF.

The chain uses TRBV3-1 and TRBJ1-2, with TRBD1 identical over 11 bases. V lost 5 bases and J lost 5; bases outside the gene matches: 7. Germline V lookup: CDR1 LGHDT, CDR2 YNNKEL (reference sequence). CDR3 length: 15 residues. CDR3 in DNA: TGTGCCAGCAGCAACGGACAGGGGGCCGTGTATGGCTACACCTTC. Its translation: CASSNGQGAVYGYTF.

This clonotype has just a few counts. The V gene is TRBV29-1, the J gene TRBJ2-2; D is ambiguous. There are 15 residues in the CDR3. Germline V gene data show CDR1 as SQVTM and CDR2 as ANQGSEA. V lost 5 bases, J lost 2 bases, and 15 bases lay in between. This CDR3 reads CSVLISETNTGELFF. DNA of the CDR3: TGCAGCGTTCTAATCAGCGAGACAAACACCGGGGAGCTGTTTTTT.

The DNA of the CDR3 is TGTGCCAGCAGCCAGTCTAGTTACTCGACCGGGGAGCTGTTTTTT. This encodes CASSQSSYSTGELFF. The chain links TRBV3-1 to TRBJ2-2, with unresolved D. Trimming pared 3 bases from V and 5 bases from J, leaving 13 bases between. The CDR3 is 15 amino acids. The germline gives CDR1 LGHDT, CDR2 YNNKEL (reference sequence).

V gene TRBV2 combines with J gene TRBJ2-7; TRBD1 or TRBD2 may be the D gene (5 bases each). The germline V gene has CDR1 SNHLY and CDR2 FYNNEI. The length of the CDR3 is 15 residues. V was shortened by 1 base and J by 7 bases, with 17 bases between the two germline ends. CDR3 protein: CASSEGGRLTGEQYV. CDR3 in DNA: TGTGCCAGCAGTGAAGGGGGCAGGCTAACGGGAGAGCAGTACGTC.

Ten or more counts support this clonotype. The CDR3: CASSEGRITGELFF. The CDR3 region has the DNA TGCGCCAGCAGCGAAGGACGGATCACCGGGGAGCTGTTTTTT. The chain has TRBV10-2 and TRBJ2-2; no reliable D call. Per germline, CDR1 WSHSY and CDR2 SAAADI. The CDR3 is 14 amino acids. Deletions cut 6 bases from V and 4 bases from J, with 12 bases between.

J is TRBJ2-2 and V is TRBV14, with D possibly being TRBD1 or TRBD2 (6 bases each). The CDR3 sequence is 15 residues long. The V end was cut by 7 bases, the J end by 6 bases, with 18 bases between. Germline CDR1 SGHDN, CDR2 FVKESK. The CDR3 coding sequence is TGTGCCAGCACCCCCTCCTTTAGGGGGGCCGGGGAGCTGTTTTTT. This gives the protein CASTPSFRGAGELFF.

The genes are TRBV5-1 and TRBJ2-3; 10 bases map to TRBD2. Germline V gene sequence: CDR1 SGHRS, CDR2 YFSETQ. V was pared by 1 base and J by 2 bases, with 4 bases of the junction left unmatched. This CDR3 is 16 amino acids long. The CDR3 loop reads CASSLRTSGPTDTQYF. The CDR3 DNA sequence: TGCGCCAGCAGCTTGAGGACTAGCGGTCCCACAGATACGCAGTATTTT.

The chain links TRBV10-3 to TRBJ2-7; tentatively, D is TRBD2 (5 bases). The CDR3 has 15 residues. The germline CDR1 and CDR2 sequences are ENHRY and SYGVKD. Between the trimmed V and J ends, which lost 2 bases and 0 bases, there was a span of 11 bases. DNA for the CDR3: TGTGCCATCAGTGAGGGAACCGGGGTCTCCTACGAGCAGTACGTC. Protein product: CAISEGTGVSYEQYV.

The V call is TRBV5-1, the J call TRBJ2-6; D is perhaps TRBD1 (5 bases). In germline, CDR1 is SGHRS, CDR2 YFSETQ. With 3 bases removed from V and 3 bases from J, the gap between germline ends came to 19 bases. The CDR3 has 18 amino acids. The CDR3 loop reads CASSSAAGSFFGANVLTF. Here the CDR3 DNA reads TGCGCCAGCAGCTCCGCAGCAGGGTCCTTTTTTGGGGCCAACGTCCTGACTTTC.

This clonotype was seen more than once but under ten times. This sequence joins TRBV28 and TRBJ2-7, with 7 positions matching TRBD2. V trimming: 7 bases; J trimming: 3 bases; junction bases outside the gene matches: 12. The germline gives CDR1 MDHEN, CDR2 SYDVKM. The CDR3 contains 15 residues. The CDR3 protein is CASTAGVSFLYEQYF. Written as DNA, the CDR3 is TGTGCCAGCACGGCGGGAGTTTCGTTCCTCTACGAGCAGTACTTC.

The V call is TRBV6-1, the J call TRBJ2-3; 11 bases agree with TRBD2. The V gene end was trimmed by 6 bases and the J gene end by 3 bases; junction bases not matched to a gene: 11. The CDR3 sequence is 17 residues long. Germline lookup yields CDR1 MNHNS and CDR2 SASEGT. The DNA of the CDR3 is TGTGCCAGCAGAACCGGGGGTAGCGGGAGGGGTACAGATACGCAGTATTTT. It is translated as CASRTGGSGRGTDTQYF.

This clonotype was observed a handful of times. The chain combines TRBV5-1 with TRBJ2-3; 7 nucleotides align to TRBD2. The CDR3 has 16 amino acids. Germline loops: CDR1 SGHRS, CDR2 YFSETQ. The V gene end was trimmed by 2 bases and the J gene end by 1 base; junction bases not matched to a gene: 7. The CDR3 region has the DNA TGCGCCAGCAGCTTCAGAGCTGGGGGGGGCACAGATACGCAGTATTTT. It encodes CASSFRAGGGTDTQYF.

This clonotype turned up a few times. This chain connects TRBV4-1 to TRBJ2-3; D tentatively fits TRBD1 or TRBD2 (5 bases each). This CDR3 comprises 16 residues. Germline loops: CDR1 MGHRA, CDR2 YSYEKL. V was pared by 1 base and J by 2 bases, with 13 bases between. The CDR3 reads CASSQGHGAITDTQYF. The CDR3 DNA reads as TGCGCCAGCAGCCAAGGTCACGGGGCCATCACAGATACGCAGTATTTT.

CDR3: CASSAEWSSETQYF. The DNA for the CDR3 is TGTGCCAGCAGCGCTGAGTGGTCTTCGGAGACCCAGTACTTC. This chain uses TRBV9 with TRBJ2-5; D is unresolved. The V end lost 3 bases, the J end lost 5 bases, and 14 bases lay between the germline ends. The germline V gene encodes CDR1 SGDLS and CDR2 YYNGEE. The CDR3 has 14 amino acids.

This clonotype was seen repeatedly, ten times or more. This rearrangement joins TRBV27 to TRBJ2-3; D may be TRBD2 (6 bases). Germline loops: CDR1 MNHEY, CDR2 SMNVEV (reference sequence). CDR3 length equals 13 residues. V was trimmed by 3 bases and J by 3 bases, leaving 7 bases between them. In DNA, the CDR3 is TGTGCCAGCAGTTTCCGGGAGACAGATACGCAGTATTTT. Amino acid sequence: CASSFRETDTQYF.

CDR3 amino acids: CASRSGTGFGEQYF. The CDR3 region has the DNA TGTGCCAGCAGGTCCGGGACAGGGTTCGGCGAGCAGTACTTC. The rearrangement links TRBV28 to TRBJ2-7, with 9 bases lining up with TRBD1. The ends lost 6 bases at V and 6 bases at J; junction bases unmatched: 9. Germline V gene lookup returns CDR1 MDHEN and CDR2 SYDVKM. This CDR3 is 14 amino acids long. The full variable domain, with the rest looked up from reference TRBV28 and TRBJ2-7, is DVKVTQSSRYLVKRTGEKVFLECVQDMDHENMFWYRQDPGLGLRLIYFSYDVKMKEKGDIPEGYSVSREKKERFSLILESASTNQTSMYLCASRSGTGFGEQYFGPGTRLTVT.

CDR3 bases: TGCAGTGCTCCGGGGGCGGTAAACACCGGGGAGCTGTTTTTT. Amino acids: CSAPGAVNTGELFF. The J gene is TRBJ2-2, the V gene TRBV20-1; D possibly uses TRBD1 or TRBD2 (6 bases each). The CDR3 length is 14 residues. The ends were cut back, 5 bases at V and 2 bases at J, with 12 bases in the middle. Germline lookup yields CDR1 DFQATT and CDR2 SNEGSKA (reference sequence).

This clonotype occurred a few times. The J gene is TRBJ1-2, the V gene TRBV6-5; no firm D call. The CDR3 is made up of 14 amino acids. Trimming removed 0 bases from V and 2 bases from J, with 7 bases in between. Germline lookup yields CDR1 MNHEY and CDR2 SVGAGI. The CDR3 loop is CASSYSPLNYGYTF. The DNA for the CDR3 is TGTGCCAGCAGTTACTCGCCCTTGAACTATGGCTACACCTTC.

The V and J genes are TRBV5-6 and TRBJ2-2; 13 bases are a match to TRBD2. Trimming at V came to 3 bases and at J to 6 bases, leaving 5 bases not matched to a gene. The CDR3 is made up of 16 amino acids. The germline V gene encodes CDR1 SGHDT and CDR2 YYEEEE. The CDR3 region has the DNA TGTGCCAGCAGCTCAGGACTAGCGGGAGTCGCCGGGGAGCTGTTTTTT. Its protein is CASSSGLAGVAGELFF. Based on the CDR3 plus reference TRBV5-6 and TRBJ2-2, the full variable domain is DAGVTQSPTHLIKTRGQQVTLRCSPKSGHDTVSWYQQALGQGPQFIFQYYEEEERQRGNFPDRFSGHQFPNYSSELNVNALLLGDSALYLCASSSGLAGVAGELFFGEGSRLTVL.

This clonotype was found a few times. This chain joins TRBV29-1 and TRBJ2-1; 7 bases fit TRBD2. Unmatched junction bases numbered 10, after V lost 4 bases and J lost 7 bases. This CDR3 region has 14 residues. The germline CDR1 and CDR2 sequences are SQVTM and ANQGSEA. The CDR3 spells CSVVRREQGNEQFF. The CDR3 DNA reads TGCAGCGTTGTACGGCGGGAGCAGGGTAATGAGCAGTTCTTC.